The sequence of this T cell receptor beta chain was determined in a study of blood T cell repertoires in COVID-19. This clone was detected once. The CDR3 spans 17 residues. J gave up 4 bases and V 3 bases, and 9 bases lay outside the gene matches. The germline V gene has CDR1 KGHSH and CDR2 LQKENI. Some clones are missing from TCRdb's copy, which holds only in-frame ones; the method was immunoSEQ multiplex PCR. The sample consists of fewer than 40,000 clones, 70% to 90% of them appearing once. This TCR derives from a man between 65 and 79 years old with active COVID-19. Sample: peripheral blood. The V call is TRBV18, the J call TRBJ2-7; 13 positions match TRBD2. The CDR3 bases are TGTGCCAGCTCACCGAGGTTTGGGACTAGCGGGGTGTACGAGCAGTACTTC. Protein sequence: CASSPRFGTSGVYEQYF.